Sequencing of this T cell receptor beta chain was carried out in a study of early T cells in non-severe SARS-CoV-2 infection. Turning to the study itself: Sequencing of unsorted whole blood was done on bulk RNA, leaving chains unpaired.

Germline assignment: CDR1 MDHEN and CDR2 SYDVKM. Trimming removed 5 bases from V and 4 bases from J, with 19 bases in between. The CDR3 consists of 16 residues. This clonotype was counted many times. TCRdb passed the 5' RACE reads through MiXCR, listing each CDR3 protein once. The sample consists of under 70,000 distinct CDR3 sequences, about 6% of them appearing once. The chain couples TRBV28 to TRBJ2-3; D may match TRBD1 or TRBD2 (5 bases each). The sequencing here drew on whole blood, taken at baseline. The clonotype was recovered from an adult who was a healthcare worker with PCR-confirmed SARS-CoV-2 infection or an uninfected control (not recorded which). CDR3 sequence (DNA): TGTGCCAGCAGTATCCCCGGGACCCGAGGGGCAGATACGCAGTATTTT. It is translated as CASSIPGTRGADTQYF.